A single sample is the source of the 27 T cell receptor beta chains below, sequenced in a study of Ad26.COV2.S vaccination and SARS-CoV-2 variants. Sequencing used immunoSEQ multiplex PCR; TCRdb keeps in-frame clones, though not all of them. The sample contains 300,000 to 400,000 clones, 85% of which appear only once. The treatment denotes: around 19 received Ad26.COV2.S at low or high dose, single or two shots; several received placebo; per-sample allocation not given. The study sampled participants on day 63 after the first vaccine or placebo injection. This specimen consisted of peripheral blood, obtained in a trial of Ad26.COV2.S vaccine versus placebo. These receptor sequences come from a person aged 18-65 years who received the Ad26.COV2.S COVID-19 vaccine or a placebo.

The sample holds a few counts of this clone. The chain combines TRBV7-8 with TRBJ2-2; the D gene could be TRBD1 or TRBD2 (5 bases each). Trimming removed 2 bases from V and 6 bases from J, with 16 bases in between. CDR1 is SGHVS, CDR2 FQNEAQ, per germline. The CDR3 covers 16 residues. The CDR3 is CASSLRPGSHAGELFF. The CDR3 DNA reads TGTGCCAGCAGCTTAAGACCAGGGAGTCACGCCGGGGAGCTGTTTTTT.

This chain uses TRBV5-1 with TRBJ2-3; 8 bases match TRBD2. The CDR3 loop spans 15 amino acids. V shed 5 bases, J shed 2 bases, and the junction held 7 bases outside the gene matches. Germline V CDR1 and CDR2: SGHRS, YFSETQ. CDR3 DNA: TGCGCCAGCAGAGGGGCGGGGGGTCCCACAGATACGCAGTATTTT. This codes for CASRGAGGPTDTQYF.

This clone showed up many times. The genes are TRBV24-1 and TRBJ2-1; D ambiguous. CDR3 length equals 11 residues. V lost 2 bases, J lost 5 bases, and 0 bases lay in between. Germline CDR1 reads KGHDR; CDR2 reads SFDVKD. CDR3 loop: CATSDYNEQFF. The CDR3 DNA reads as TGTGCCACCAGTGATTACAATGAGCAGTTCTTC.

This CDR3 is CATGLFSGGEDTQYF. CDR3 bases: TGTGCCACCGGGTTGTTTAGCGGGGGGGAAGATACGCAGTATTTT. The chain combines TRBV3-1 (or the pseudogene TRBV3-2) with TRBJ2-3; 11 nucleotides align to TRBD2. This CDR3 is 15 amino acids long. V shed 10 bases and J 5 bases; nucleotides not matched to a gene: 11. CDR1 LGHDT and CDR2 YNNKEL come from the germline V gene (reference sequence).

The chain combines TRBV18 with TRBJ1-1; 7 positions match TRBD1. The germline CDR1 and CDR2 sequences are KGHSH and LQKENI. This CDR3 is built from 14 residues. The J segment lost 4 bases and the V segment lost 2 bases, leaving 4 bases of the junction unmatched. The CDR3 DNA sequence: TGTGCCAGCTCACCAAGGCAGGGGGGCACTGAAGCTTTCTTT. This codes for CASSPRQGGTEAFF.

CDR3 bases: TGTGCCAGTAGTCCGACCGCTAGAGATCAGCCCCAGCATTTT. Its translation is CASSPTARDQPQHF. The chain carries TRBV19 and TRBJ1-5; D uncertain. Germline V gene sequence: CDR1 LNHDA, CDR2 SQIVND (reference sequence). The CDR3 extends over 14 amino acids. Trimming shortened V by 5 bases and J by 5 bases, and 13 bases separated the two germline ends.

The CDR3 here is CASRPSRDRANQPQHF. The DNA of the CDR3 is TGTGCCAGTAGACCGTCCCGGGACAGGGCAAATCAGCCCCAGCATTTT. V usage is TRBV19 and J usage is TRBJ1-5, with 9 positions matching TRBD1. The CDR3 sequence is 16 residues long. Germline trimming cut 6 bases from V and 4 bases from J; bases unmatched to any gene: 10. The germline V gene encodes CDR1 LNHDA and CDR2 SQIVND (reference sequence).

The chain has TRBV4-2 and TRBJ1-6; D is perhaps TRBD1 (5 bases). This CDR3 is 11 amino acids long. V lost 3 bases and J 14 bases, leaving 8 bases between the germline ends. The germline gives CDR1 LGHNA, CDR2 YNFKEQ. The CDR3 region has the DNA TGTGCCAGCAGCCAGCTGGGGGCCCTCCACTTT. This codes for CASSQLGALHF.

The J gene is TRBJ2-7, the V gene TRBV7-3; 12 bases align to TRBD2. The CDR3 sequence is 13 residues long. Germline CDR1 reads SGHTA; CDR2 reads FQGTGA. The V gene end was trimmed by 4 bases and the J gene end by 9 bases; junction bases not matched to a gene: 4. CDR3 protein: CASSSGLAGRQYF. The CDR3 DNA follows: TGTGCCAGCAGCTCTGGACTAGCGGGGAGGCAGTACTTC.

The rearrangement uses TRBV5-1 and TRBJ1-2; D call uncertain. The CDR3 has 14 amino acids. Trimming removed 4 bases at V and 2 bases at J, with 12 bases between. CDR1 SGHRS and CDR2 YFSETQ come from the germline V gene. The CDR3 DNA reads TGCGCCAGCAGCCCGGGTCGCCAAAACTATGGCTACACCTTC. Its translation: CASSPGRQNYGYTF.

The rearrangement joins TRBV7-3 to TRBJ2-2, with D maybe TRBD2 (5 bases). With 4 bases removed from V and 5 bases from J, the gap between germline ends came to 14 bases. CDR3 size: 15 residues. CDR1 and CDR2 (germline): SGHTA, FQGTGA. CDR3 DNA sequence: TGTGCCAGCAGCTCCCGGGGTATGGGGACCGGGGAGCTGTTTTTT. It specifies CASSSRGMGTGELFF. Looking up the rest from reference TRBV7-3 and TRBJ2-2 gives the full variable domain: GAGVSQTPSNKVTEKGKYVELRCDPISGHTALYWYRQSLGQGPEFLIYFQGTGAADDSGLPNDRFFAVRPEGSVSTLKIQRTERGDSAVYLCASSSRGMGTGELFFGEGSRLTVL.

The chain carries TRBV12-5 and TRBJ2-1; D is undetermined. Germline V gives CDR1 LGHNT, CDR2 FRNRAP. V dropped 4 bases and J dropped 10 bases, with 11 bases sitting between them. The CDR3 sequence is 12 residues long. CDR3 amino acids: CASGSDTEEQFF. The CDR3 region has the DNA TGTGCTAGTGGTTCCGACACGGAGGAGCAGTTCTTC.

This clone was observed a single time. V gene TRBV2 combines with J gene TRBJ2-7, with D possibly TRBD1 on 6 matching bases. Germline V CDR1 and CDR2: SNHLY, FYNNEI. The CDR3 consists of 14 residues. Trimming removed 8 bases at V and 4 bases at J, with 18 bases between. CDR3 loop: CASGSQQGNYEQYF. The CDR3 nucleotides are TGTGCCAGCGGTTCCCAACAGGGTAATTACGAGCAGTACTTC.

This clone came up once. The CDR3 is CSGRDSSYGYTF. CDR3 in DNA: TGCAGCGGTAGGGACAGCTCCTATGGCTACACCTTC. The chain joins TRBV29-1 to TRBJ1-2; the match to TRBD1 covers 7 bases. Germline assignment: CDR1 SQVTM and CDR2 ANQGSEA. V gave up 7 bases and J gave up 4 bases; unmatched junction bases: 6. The CDR3 is 12 amino acids.

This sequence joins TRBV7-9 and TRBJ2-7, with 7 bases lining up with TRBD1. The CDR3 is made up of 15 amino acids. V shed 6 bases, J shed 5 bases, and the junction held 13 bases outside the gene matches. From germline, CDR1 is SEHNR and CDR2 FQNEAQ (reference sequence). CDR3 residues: CASSPGFTGDHEQYF. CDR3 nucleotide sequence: TGTGCCAGCAGTCCTGGGTTTACAGGGGACCACGAGCAGTACTTC. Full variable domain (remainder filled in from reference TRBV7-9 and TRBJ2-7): DTGVSQNPRHKITKRGQNVTFRCDPISEHNRLYWYRQTLGQGPEFLTYFQNEAQLEKSRLLSDRFSAERPKGSFSTLEIQRTEQGDSAMYLCASSPGFTGDHEQYFGPGTRLTVT.

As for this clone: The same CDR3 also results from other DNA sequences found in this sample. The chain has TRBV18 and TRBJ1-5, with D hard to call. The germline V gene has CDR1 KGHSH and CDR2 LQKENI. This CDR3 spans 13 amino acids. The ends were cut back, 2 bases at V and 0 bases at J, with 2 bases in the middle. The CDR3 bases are TGTGCCAGCTCACCAGATAGCAATCAGCCCCAGCATTTT. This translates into CASSPDSNQPQHF.

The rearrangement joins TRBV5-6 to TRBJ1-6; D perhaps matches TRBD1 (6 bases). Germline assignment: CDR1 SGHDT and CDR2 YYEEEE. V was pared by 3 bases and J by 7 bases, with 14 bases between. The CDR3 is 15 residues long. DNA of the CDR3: TGTGCCAGCAGCTATAAACAGGGATTGAATTCACCCCTCCACTTT. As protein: CASSYKQGLNSPLHF. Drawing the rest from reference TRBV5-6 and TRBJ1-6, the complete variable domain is DAGVTQSPTHLIKTRGQQVTLRCSPKSGHDTVSWYQQALGQGPQFIFQYYEEEERQRGNFPDRFSGHQFPNYSSELNVNALLLGDSALYLCASSYKQGLNSPLHFGNGTRLTVT.

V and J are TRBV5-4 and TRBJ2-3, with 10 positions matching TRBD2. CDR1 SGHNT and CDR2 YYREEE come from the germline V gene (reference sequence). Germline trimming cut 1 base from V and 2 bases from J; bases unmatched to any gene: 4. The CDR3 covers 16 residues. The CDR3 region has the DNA TGTGCCAGCAGCTTGTACCTAGCGGGGGCCACAGATACGCAGTATTTT. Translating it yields CASSLYLAGATDTQYF.

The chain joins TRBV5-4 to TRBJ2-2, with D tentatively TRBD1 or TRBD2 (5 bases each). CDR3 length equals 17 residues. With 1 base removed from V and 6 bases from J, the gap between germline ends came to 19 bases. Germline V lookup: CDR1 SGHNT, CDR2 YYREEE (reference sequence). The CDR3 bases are TGTGCCAGCAGCTTGCCCCCCGGGGTAGGGGAGCCCGGGGAGCTGTTTTTT. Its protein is CASSLPPGVGEPGELFF.

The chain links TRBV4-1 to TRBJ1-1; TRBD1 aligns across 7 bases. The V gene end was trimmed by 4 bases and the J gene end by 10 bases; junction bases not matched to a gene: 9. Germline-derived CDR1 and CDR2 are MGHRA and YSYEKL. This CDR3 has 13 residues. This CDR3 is CASSPGGPGGAFF. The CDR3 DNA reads TGCGCCAGCAGCCCAGGGGGTCCGGGGGGAGCTTTCTTT.

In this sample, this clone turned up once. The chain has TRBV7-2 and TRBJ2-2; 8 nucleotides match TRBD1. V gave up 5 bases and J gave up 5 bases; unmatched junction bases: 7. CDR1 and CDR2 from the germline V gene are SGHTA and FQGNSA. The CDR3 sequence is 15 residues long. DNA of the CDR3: TGTGCCAGCAGCCCGGACAGGGTTAGGACCGGGGAGCTGTTTTTT. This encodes CASSPDRVRTGELFF.

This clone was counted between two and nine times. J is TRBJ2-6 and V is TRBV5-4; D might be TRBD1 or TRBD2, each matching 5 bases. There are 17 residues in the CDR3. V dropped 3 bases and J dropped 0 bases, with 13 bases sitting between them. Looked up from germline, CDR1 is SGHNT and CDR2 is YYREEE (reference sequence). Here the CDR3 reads CASSSTGTNSGANVLTF. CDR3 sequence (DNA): TGTGCCAGCAGCTCCACCGGGACCAACTCTGGGGCCAACGTCCTGACTTTC.

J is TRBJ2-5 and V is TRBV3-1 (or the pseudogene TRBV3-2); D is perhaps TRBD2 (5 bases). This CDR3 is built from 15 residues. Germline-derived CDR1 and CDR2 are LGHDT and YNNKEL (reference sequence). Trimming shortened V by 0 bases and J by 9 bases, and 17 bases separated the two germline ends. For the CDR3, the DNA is TGTGCCAGCAGCCAAGATTCTGGCGGGCGCACGGCCCAGTACTTC. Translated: CASSQDSGGRTAQYF.

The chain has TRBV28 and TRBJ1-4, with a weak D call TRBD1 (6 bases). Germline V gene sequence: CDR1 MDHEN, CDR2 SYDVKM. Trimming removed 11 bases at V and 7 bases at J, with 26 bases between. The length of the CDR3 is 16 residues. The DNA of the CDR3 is TGTGCCGGAGGGGGAGCGGGGGCTGAGGTCCGTGAAAAACTGTTTTTT. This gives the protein CAGGGAGAEVREKLFF.

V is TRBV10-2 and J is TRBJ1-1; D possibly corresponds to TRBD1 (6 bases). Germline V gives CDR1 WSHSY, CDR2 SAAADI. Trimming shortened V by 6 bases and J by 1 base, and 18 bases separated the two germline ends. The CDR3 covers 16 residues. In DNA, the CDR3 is TGCGCCAGCAGGGGATCGATTAACAGGGAGAACACTGAAGCTTTCTTT. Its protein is CASRGSINRENTEAFF.

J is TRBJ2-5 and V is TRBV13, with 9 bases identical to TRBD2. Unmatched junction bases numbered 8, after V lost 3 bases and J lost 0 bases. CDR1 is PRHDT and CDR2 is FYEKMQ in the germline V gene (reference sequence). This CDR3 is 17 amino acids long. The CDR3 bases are TGTGCCAGCAGCTTCATAGCGGGGGCCCAGTACCAAGAGACCCAGTACTTC. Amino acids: CASSFIAGAQYQETQYF.

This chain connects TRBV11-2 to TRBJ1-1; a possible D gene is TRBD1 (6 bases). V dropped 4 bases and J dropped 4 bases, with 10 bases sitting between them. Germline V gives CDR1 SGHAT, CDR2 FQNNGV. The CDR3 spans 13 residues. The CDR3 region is CASSSPGATEAFF. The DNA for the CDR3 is TGTGCCAGCAGCTCCCCGGGGGCCACTGAAGCTTTCTTT.